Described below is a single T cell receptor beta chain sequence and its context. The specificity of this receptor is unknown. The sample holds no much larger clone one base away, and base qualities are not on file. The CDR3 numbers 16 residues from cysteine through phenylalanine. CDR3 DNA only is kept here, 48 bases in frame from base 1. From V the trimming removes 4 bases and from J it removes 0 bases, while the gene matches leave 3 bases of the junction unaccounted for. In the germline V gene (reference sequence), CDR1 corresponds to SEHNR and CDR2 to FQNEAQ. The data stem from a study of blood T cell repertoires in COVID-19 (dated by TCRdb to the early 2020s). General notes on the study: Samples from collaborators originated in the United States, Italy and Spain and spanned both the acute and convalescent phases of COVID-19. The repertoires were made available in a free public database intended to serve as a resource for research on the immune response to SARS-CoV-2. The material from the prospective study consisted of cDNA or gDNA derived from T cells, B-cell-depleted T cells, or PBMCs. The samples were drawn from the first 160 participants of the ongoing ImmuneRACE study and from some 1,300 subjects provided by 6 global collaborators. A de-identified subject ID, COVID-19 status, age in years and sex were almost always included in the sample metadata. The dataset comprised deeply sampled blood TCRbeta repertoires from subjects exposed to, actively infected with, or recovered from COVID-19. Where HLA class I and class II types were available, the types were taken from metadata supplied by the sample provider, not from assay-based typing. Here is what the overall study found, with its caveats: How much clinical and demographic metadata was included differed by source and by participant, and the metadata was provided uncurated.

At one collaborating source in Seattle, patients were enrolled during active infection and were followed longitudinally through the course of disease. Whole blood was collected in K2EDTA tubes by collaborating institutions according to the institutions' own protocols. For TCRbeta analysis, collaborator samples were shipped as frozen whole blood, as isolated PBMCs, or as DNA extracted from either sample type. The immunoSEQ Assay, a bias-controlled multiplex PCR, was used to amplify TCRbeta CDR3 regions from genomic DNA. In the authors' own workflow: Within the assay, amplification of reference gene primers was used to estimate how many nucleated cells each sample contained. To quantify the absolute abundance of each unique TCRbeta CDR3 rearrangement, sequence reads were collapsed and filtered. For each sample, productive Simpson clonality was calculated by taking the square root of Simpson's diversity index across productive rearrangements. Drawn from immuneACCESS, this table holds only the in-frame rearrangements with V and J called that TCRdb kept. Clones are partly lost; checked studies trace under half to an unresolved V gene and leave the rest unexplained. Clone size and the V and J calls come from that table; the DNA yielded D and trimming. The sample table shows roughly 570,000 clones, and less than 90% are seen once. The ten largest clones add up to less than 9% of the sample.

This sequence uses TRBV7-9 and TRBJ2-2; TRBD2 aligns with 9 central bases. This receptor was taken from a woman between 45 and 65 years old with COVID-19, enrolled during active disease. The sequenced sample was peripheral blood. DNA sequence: TGTGCCAGCAGCTCCGGCGGGGGGGCGAACACCGGGGAGCTGTTTTTT. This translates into CASSSGGGANTGELFF.